The 9 T cell receptor beta chains below were found in one sample sequenced in a study of T cells in Graves' hyperthyroidism and ophthalmopathy. The TCR beta CDR3 regions underwent amplification using RNA transcripts as the source. A first-round RT-PCR of the TCR CDR3 used the HTBI primer set. MiXCR, applied by TCRdb to the multiplex PCR reads, yields one record per CDR3 protein. The table has 500,000 to 650,000 distinct CDR3 sequences, roughly 15% seen once. The sample was blood. The receptor source for this set is a woman in her forties or fifties with Graves' ophthalmopathy.

V and J are TRBV6-2 or TRBV6-3 and TRBJ2-7; maybe TRBD1 (6 bases). Trimming removed 4 bases at V and 4 bases at J, with 17 bases between. The germline CDR1 and CDR2 sequences are MNHEY and SVGEGT. There are 15 residues in the CDR3. In DNA, the CDR3 is TGTGCCAGCAGTTTATCAGGGGTCTCAGCATACGAGCAGTACTTC. This codes for CASSLSGVSAYEQYF.

This clonotype has a count of ten or more. The CDR3, as DNA: TGCGCCAGCAGCTCACAGAAGAGCTCCTACAATGAGCAGTTCTTC. It encodes CASSSQKSSYNEQFF. J is TRBJ2-1 and V is TRBV5-1; D unresolved. Germline V gene lookup returns CDR1 SGHRS and CDR2 YFSETQ. V dropped 3 bases and J dropped 0 bases, with 10 bases sitting between them. This CDR3 is 15 amino acids long.

This clonotype was seen many times. This chain joins TRBV9 and TRBJ1-1; tentative D call: TRBD1 (5 bases). The CDR3 sequence is 12 residues long. V lost 4 bases, J lost 7 bases, and 11 bases lay in between. Per germline, CDR1 SGDLS and CDR2 YYNGEE. The CDR3 loop reads CASSPGGLEAFF. The CDR3 bases are TGTGCCAGCAGCCCCGGGGGACTTGAAGCTTTCTTT.

There are many counts of this clonotype. The rearrangement uses TRBV20-1 and TRBJ2-1; perhaps TRBD2 as D (6 bases). In germline, CDR1 is DFQATT, CDR2 SNEGSKA (reference sequence). Trimming pared 4 bases from V and 5 bases from J, leaving 15 bases between. The CDR3 length is 14 residues. The CDR3, as DNA: TGCAGTGCTATCGGCGGGGAAAAAAACAATGAGCAGTTCTTC. Protein sequence: CSAIGGEKNNEQFF.

V usage is TRBV7-8 and J usage is TRBJ2-1; no clear D. Germline CDR1 and CDR2: SGHVS and FQNEAQ. The CDR3 covers 14 residues. The V gene lost 3 bases and the J gene lost 0 bases, with 6 bases spanning the gap. The CDR3 loop reads CASSFDSSYNEQFF. CDR3 sequence (DNA): TGTGCCAGCAGCTTTGATAGCTCCTACAATGAGCAGTTCTTC. Full variable domain (missing parts from reference TRBV7-8 and TRBJ2-1): GAGVSQSPRYKVAKRGQDVALRCDPISGHVSLFWYQQALGQGPEFLTYFQNEAQLDKSGLPSDRFFAERPEGSVSTLKIQRTQQEDSAVYLCASSFDSSYNEQFFGPGTRLTVL.

The table lists this clonotype with a few counts. This chain connects TRBV16 to TRBJ1-1; D remains unclear. V lost 0 bases to trimming and J lost 0 bases, with 8 bases between them. CDR1 is KGHSY, CDR2 FQNENV, per germline. The CDR3 length is 15 residues. The CDR3 loop is CASSQSGSMNTEAFF. DNA of the CDR3: TGTGCCAGCAGCCAATCTGGCAGCATGAACACTGAAGCTTTCTTT. The complete variable domain, with remaining parts taken from reference TRBV16 and TRBJ1-1, reads GEEVAQTPKHLVRGEGQKAKLYCAPIKGHSYVFWYQQVLKNEFKFLISFQNENVFDETGMPKERFSAKCLPNSPCSLEIQATKLEDSAVYFCASSQSGSMNTEAFFGQGTRLTVV.

This clonotype occurred many times. CDR3 nucleotides: TGTGCCAGCAGCCTACCGACAGGGAACTCCTACAATGAGCAGTTCTTC. Protein product: CASSLPTGNSYNEQFF. The V call is TRBV14, the J call TRBJ2-1; 7 nucleotides match TRBD1. The CDR3 extends over 16 amino acids. The V segment lost 4 bases and the J segment 0 bases; nucleotides outside the gene matches: 6. Germline CDR1 is SGHDN and CDR2 is FVKESK.

This clonotype was detected ten times or more. CDR3 nucleotide sequence: TGTGCCAGCAGCTTAGGGGATGGTGAAGCTTTCTTT. It codes for CASSLGDGEAFF. J is TRBJ1-1 and V is TRBV7-3; D not resolved. Trimming left V 2 bases short and J 7 bases short, with 8 bases between. CDR3 length: 12 amino acids. Looked up from germline, CDR1 is SGHTA and CDR2 is FQGTGA.

The sample holds a few counts of this clonotype. Here the CDR3 reads CASSLAPGGQGEQFF. The CDR3 coding sequence is TGTGCCAGCAGCTTAGCGCCGGGGGGCCAGGGTGAGCAGTTCTTC. The chain carries TRBV7-2 and TRBJ2-1, with D possibly being TRBD2 (7 bases). V lost 0 bases and J lost 9, with 15 bases in between. Germline values: CDR1 SGHTA, CDR2 FQGNSA. This CDR3 has 15 residues.